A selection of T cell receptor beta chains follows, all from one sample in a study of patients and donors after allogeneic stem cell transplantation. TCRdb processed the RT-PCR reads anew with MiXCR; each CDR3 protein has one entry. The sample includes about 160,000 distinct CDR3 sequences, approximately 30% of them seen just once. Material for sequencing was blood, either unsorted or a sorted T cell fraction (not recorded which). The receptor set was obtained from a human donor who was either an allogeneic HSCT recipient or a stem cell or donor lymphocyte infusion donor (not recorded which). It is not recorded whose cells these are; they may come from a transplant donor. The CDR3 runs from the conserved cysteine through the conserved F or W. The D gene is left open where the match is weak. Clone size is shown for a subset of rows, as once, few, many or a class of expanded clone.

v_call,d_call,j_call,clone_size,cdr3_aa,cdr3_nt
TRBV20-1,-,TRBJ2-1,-,CSASGGNTAGGNEQFF,TGCAGTGCTAGTGGAGGGAATACCGCGGGTGGGAATGAGCAGTTCTTC
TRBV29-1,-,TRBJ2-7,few,CSVEGPDSYEQYF,TGCAGCGTTGAGGGTCCAGACTCCTACGAGCAGTACTTC
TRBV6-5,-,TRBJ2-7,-,CASSPYRDVSGEQYF,TGTGCCAGCAGTCCATACAGGGATGTCTCTGGCGAGCAGTACTTC
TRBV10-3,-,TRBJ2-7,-,CAIGAGGPSWDEQYF,TGTGCCATCGGGGCCGGGGGGCCTAGCTGGGACGAGCAGTACTTC
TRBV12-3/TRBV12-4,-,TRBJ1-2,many,CASSFGQNYGYTF,TGTGCCAGCAGTTTCGGGCAAAACTATGGCTACACCTTC
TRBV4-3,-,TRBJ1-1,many,CASSQGAGTEAFF,TGCGCCAGCAGCCAAGGTGCGGGCACTGAAGCTTTCTTT
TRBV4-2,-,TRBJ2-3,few,CASSQITGPLGDTQYF,TGTGCCAGCAGCCAGATTACTGGACCTTTGGGGGATACGCAGTATTTT
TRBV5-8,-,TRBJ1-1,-,CASSLPGSRTEAFF,TGTGCCAGCAGCTTGCCAGGTTCCCGCACTGAAGCTTTCTTT
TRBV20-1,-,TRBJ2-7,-,CSARDLRNSYEQYF,TGCAGTGCTAGAGATCTACGGAACTCCTACGAGCAGTACTTC
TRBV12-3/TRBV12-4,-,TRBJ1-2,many,CASIPPGPLYGYTF,TGTGCCAGCATTCCTCCGGGACCACTCTATGGCTACACCTTC
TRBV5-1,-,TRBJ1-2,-,CASSSRAF,TGCGCCAGCAGCAGCAGGGCCTTC
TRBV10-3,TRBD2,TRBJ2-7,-,CAISGTSGRTIYEQYF,TGTGCCATCAGTGGGACTAGCGGGAGGACCATATACGAGCAGTACTTC
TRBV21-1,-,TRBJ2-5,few,CASGTGPPRTQYF,TGTGCCAGCGGGACCGGGCCCCCTAGGACCCAGTACTTC
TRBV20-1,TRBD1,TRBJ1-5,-,CSASPTDRGNQPQHF,TGCAGTGCTAGCCCAACGGACAGGGGCAATCAGCCCCAGCATTTT
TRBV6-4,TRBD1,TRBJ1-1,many,CASRKDRVNTEAFF,TGTGCCAGCAGAAAGGACAGGGTGAACACTGAAGCTTTCTTT
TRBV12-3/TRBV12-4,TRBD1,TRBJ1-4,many,CASTPGSTGDEKLFF,TGTGCCAGCACTCCCGGCAGTACAGGGGACGAAAAACTGTTTTTT
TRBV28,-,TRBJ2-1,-,CASNAGLNNEQFF,TGTGCCAGCAACGCGGGGCTAAACAATGAGCAGTTCTTC
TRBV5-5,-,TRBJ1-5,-,CASSVEVVGDRQPQHF,TGTGCCAGCAGTGTGGAGGTGGTAGGGGATCGTCAGCCCCAGCATTTT
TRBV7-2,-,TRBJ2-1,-,CASSFLRGLNEQFF,TGTGCCAGCAGCTTTTTGAGGGGCTTGAATGAGCAGTTCTTC
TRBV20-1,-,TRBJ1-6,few,CSARSPLGRDGTYNSPLHF,TGCAGTGCTAGAAGCCCTTTGGGGCGCGATGGAACCTATAATTCACCCCTCCACTTT
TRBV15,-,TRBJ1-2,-,CATSGLIGTGDRYTF,TGTGCCACCAGCGGTCTGATCGGGACGGGGGATCGCTACACCTTC
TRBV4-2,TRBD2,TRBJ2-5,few,CASSQAAGGRGETQYF,TGTGCCAGCAGCCAGGCAGCGGGAGGCCGAGGGGAGACCCAGTACTTC
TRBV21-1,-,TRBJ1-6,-,CASSNRGGLGNSPLHF,TGTGCCAGCAGCAACAGGGGAGGCTTGGGTAATTCACCCCTCCACTTT
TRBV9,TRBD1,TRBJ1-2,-,CASRGTGYYGYTF,TGTGCCAGCAGAGGGACAGGGTACTATGGCTACACCTTC
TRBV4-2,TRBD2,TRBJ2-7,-,CASSRTSGGYEQYF,TGTGCCAGCAGCCGCACTAGCGGGGGGTACGAGCAGTACTTC
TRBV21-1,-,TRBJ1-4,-,CASSPGGPDKTDRF,TGTGCCAGCAGCCCCGGGGGGCCAGACAAGACCGACCGTTTT
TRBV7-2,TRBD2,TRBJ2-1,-,CASSQGGYSGRAKSYNEQFF,TGTGCCAGCAGCCAAGGTGGTTATAGCGGGAGGGCCAAGTCCTACAATGAGCAGTTCTTC